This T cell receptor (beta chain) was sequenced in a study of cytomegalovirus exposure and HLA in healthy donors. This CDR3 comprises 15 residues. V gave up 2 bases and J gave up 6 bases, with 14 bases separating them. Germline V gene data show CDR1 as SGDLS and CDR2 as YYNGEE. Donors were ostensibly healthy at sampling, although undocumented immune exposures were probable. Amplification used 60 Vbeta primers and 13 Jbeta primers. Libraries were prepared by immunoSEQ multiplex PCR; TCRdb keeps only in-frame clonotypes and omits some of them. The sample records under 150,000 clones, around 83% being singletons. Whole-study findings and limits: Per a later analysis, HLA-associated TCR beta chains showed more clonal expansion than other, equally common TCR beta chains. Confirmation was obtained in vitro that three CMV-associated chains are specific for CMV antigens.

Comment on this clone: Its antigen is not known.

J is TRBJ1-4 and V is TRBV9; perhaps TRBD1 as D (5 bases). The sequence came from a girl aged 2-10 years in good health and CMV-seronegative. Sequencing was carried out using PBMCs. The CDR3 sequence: CASSVGGRVDEKLFF. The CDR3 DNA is TGTGCCAGCAGCGTGGGGGGGAGGGTGGATGAAAAACTGTTTTTT.